This T cell receptor (beta chain) was identified during a study of OX40 agonist ivuxolimab in advanced cancers. Generated by immunoSEQ multiplex PCR, the TCRdb table keeps only in-frame clones and is missing some. The sample comprises around 75,000 clones, under 90% of which are singletons, and approximately 2.4% rests with the top ten. For this clone: Its antigen is as yet unknown.

Study results and limitations: At doses 0.1 to 3.0 mg/kg, CD4+ and CD8+ clones expanded.

The germline gives CDR1 MNHEY, CDR2 SVGAGI. This CDR3 comprises 14 residues. With 8 bases removed from V and 2 bases from J, the gap between germline ends came to 13 bases. Individuals having autoimmune disease history or systemic immunosuppression were not enrolled. Sampling times: baseline, cycle 4 day 1, cycle 7 day 1. The clonotype comes from an adult with an advanced solid tumor such as melanoma, head and neck, liver or kidney cancer. The material sequenced was CD4+ or CD8+ T cells sorted from blood, taken in a trial of the OX40 agonist ivuxolimab. The chain joins TRBV6-5 to TRBJ1-3, with D perhaps matching TRBD1 (6 bases). CDR3 DNA sequence: TGTGCCAGCCTATTGGGGGCCGCTGGAAACACCATATATTTT. Protein product: CASLLGAAGNTIYF.